This note documents a single T cell receptor (beta chain) sequence. Sequencing was performed with immunoSEQ multiplex PCR; in TCRdb, only in-frame clones are kept and a portion is missing. Found here are a few hundred thousand clones, approximately 85% of them singletons; the top ten hold more than 2%. The data were taken from a study of blood T cell repertoires in COVID-19. The CDR3 runs to 16 residues. V trimming: 4 bases; J trimming: 11 bases; junction bases outside the gene matches: 13. Germline V lookup: CDR1 SGDLS, CDR2 YYNGEE. The chain recombines TRBV9 with TRBJ1-6; 9 bases are shared with TRBD1. The source material was PBMCs or T cells enriched from blood (not recorded which). The TCR comes from a man aged 25-45 years who had recovered from COVID-19. CDR3 amino acids: CASSSSGTGGWTPLHF. The CDR3 DNA follows: TGTGCCAGCAGCTCATCAGGTACAGGGGGCTGGACACCCCTCCACTTT. Full variable domain (missing parts from reference TRBV9 and TRBJ1-6): DSGVTQTPKHLITATGQRVTLRCSPRSGDLSVYWYQQSLDQGLQFLIQYYNGEERAKGNILERFSAQQFPDLHSELNLSSLELGDSALYFCASSSSGTGGWTPLHFGNGTRLTVT.